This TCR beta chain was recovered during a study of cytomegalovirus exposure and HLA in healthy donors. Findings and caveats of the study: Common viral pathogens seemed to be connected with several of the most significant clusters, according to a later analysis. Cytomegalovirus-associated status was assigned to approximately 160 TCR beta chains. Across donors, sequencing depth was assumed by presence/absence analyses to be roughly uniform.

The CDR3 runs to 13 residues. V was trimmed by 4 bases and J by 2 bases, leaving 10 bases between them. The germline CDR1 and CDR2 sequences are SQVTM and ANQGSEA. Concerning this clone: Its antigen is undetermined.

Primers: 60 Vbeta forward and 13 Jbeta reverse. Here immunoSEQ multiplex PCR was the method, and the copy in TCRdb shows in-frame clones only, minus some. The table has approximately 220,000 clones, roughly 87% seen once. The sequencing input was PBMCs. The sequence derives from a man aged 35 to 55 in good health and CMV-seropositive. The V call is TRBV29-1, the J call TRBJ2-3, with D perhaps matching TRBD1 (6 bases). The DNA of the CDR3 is TGCAGCGTTGGGGGGCTCGACACAGATACGCAGTATTTT. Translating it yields CSVGGLDTDTQYF.